The 32 T cell receptor beta chains presented below share a single source sample, sequenced in a study of PD-1 blockade in classical Hodgkin lymphoma. Autologous stem cell transplantation was followed by relapse in every patient, and brentuximab vedotin exposure varied. TCRdb keeps only in-frame clones here, not all; method: immunoSEQ multiplex PCR. The table includes around 96,000 clones, approximately 80% detected once. Material: peripheral blood mononuclear cells (PBMCs), obtained at baseline. The source is a human donor with classical Hodgkin lymphoma.

The chain carries TRBV5-1 and TRBJ2-7; D is unclear. Deletions cut 4 bases from V and 0 bases from J, with 17 bases between. The CDR3 length is 16 residues. Germline-derived CDR1 and CDR2 are SGHRS and YFSETQ. CDR3: CASSLGIGGASYEQYF. The CDR3 DNA sequence: TGCGCCAGCAGCCTGGGGATAGGCGGAGCCTCCTACGAGCAGTACTTC.

CDR3 nucleotide sequence: TGTGCCAGCAGCTTATACGGGCCCTACGAGCAGTACTTC. It yields the protein CASSLYGPYEQYF. J is TRBJ2-7 and V is TRBV7-9, with D uncertain. Trimming removed 2 bases from V and 2 bases from J, with 7 bases in between. The CDR3 loop spans 13 amino acids. Germline V gives CDR1 SEHNR, CDR2 FQNEAQ (reference sequence).

V gene TRBV15 combines with J gene TRBJ1-2; the D gene is possibly TRBD1 (5 bases). Trimming stripped 5 bases from V and 4 bases from J, with 11 bases between. Germline CDR1 and CDR2: LNHNV and YYDKDF (reference sequence). The CDR3 runs 13 residues. The CDR3 bases are TGTGCCACCAGCGCGGGGGTTAGCTATGGCTACACCTTC. Its protein is CATSAGVSYGYTF.

The CDR3 loop is CASSPPGQVSGNTIYF. CDR3 coding DNA: TGTGCCAGCTCACCACCGGGACAAGTCTCTGGAAACACCATATATTTT. The rearrangement uses TRBV18 and TRBJ1-3; possibly TRBD1 for D (6 bases). The CDR3 is 16 residues long. The germline CDR1 and CDR2 sequences are KGHSH and LQKENI. Trimming left V 0 bases short and J 0 bases short, with 9 bases between.

The genes are TRBV7-2 and TRBJ2-7, with TRBD1 as a possible D gene (5 bases). CDR1 is SGHTA, CDR2 FQGNSA, per germline. The CDR3 has 13 amino acids. Trimming removed 2 bases from V and 5 bases from J, with 10 bases in between. Written as DNA, the CDR3 is TGTGCCAGCAGCTTACAGGGATCCGACGAGCAGTACTTC. Residues: CASSLQGSDEQYF.

The chain couples TRBV7-9 to TRBJ2-1; D gene uncertain. CDR3 length: 13 amino acids. Trimming took 2 bases from V and 6 from J, leaving 8 bases between them. Germline V gene data show CDR1 as SEHNR and CDR2 as FQNEAQ (reference sequence). The CDR3, as DNA: TGTGCCAGCAGCTTACCCGGTGGCAATGAGCAGTTCTTC. It codes for CASSLPGGNEQFF.

The J gene is TRBJ1-1, the V gene TRBV19, with D maybe TRBD1 (6 bases). Germline assignment: CDR1 LNHDA and CDR2 SQIVND (reference sequence). The CDR3 spans 14 residues. Trimming left V 7 bases short and J 3 bases short, with 15 bases between. This CDR3 is CASNQGRMYTEAFF. CDR3 DNA sequence: TGTGCCAGTAATCAGGGGAGGATGTACACTGAAGCTTTCTTT.

This clone showed up just a few times. The V call is TRBV19, the J call TRBJ1-5; D gene uncertain. This CDR3 is 16 amino acids long. Trimming removed 5 bases at V and 0 bases at J, with 14 bases between. Germline V gene lookup returns CDR1 LNHDA and CDR2 SQIVND (reference sequence). The CDR3 region is CASSGLSTSSNQPQHF. The CDR3, as DNA: TGTGCCAGTAGTGGTCTCAGCACATCTAGCAATCAGCCCCAGCATTTT.

The chain couples TRBV10-3 to TRBJ2-7; D is possibly TRBD1 or TRBD2 (5 bases each). The V end lost 2 bases, the J end lost 5 bases, and 10 bases lay between the germline ends. The CDR3 totals 13 residues. Germline values: CDR1 ENHRY, CDR2 SYGVKD. CDR3 in amino acids: CAISERDRDEQYF. The CDR3 coding sequence is TGTGCCATCAGTGAGAGGGACCGAGACGAGCAGTACTTC.

The chain combines TRBV5-4 with TRBJ2-5; 9 bases are shared with TRBD2. The germline CDR1 and CDR2 sequences are SGHNT and YYREEE (reference sequence). V lost 0 bases, J lost 4 bases, and 13 bases stayed unmatched. The CDR3 contains 18 residues. CDR3 amino acids: CASSLDPSGTPMGETQYF. The CDR3 DNA reads as TGTGCCAGCAGCTTGGATCCTAGCGGGACCCCAATGGGAGAGACCCAGTACTTC.

The chain couples TRBV7-3 to TRBJ1-1; D unresolved. CDR1 is SGHTA, CDR2 FQGTGA, per germline. Trimming pared 8 bases from V and 0 bases from J, leaving 10 bases between. The CDR3 length is 13 residues. The DNA for the CDR3 is TGTGCCAGCTCGACACAGCTGAACACTGAAGCTTTCTTT. It is translated as CASSTQLNTEAFF.

This chain links TRBV10-1 with TRBJ1-2; D is unresolved. Looked up from germline, CDR1 is WNHNN and CDR2 is SYGVQD (reference sequence). This CDR3 contains 13 residues. V gave up 2 bases and J gave up 4 bases, with 8 bases separating them. CDR3: CASSEAGGYGYTF. The CDR3 nucleotides read TGCGCCAGCAGTGAGGCGGGCGGCTATGGCTACACCTTC.

This chain links TRBV7-2 with TRBJ2-3, with 10 bases fitting TRBD2. This CDR3 is 16 amino acids long. Looked up from germline, CDR1 is SGHTA and CDR2 is FQGNSA. V was clipped by 5 bases and J by 0 bases; unmatched bases: 5. The CDR3 coding sequence is TGTGCCAGCAGCGGATGGACTAGCGGCAGCACAGATACGCAGTATTTT. This translates into CASSGWTSGSTDTQYF.

The V and J genes are TRBV27 and TRBJ2-1; 8 bases fit TRBD2. After removal of 6 bases from V and 5 bases from J, the junction contained 6 bases not matched to a gene. The germline CDR1 and CDR2 sequences are MNHEY and SMNVEV (reference sequence). This CDR3 is 14 amino acids long. CDR3 DNA sequence: TGTGCCAGCAGGACGGGGGGGGTCAACAATGAGCAGTTCTTC. Its translation: CASRTGGVNNEQFF.

Details on this clone: Other DNA sequences in this specimen translate into the identical CDR3. The gene calls are TRBV7-3 and TRBJ2-1, with 9 positions matching TRBD2. This CDR3 is built from 16 residues. From germline, CDR1 is SGHTA and CDR2 FQGTGA. V gave up 0 bases and J gave up 4 bases; unmatched junction bases: 4. CDR3 DNA sequence: TGTGCCAGCAGCTTAACCGGCGGGAGGGCATACAATGAGCAGTTCTTC. Translated: CASSLTGGRAYNEQFF.

The chain combines TRBV7-3 with TRBJ2-3; D gene unclear. The ends were cut back, 4 bases at V and 4 bases at J, with 9 bases in the middle. The CDR3 is 13 amino acids. Germline CDR1 and CDR2: SGHTA and FQGTGA. The CDR3 sequence: CASSSLTADTQYF. The CDR3 region has the DNA TGTGCCAGCAGCTCCCTCACCGCAGATACGCAGTATTTT.

The chain carries TRBV7-8 and TRBJ2-1, with 9 bases matching TRBD2. The germline CDR1 and CDR2 sequences are SGHVS and FQNEAQ. The CDR3 contains 15 residues. Trimming took 5 bases from V and 5 from J; bases not matched to a gene: 7. The CDR3 coding sequence is TGTGCCAGCAGCGAGGGACTAGCTAAACACAATGAGCAGTTCTTC. Translation gives CASSEGLAKHNEQFF.

This clone has a single count. DNA of the CDR3: TGTGCCAGCAGCTTAGGAGGGATCTACGAGCAGTACTTC. Amino acids: CASSLGGIYEQYF. The V gene is TRBV11-2, the J gene TRBJ2-7, with D tentatively TRBD2 (5 bases). Trimming removed 1 base at V and 3 bases at J, with 7 bases between. This CDR3 spans 13 amino acids. From germline, CDR1 is SGHAT and CDR2 FQNNGV.

This chain connects TRBV5-6 to TRBJ2-7; D gene ambiguous. V was shortened by 4 bases and J by 2 bases, with 19 bases between the two germline ends. Germline V gene lookup returns CDR1 SGHDT and CDR2 YYEEEE. This CDR3 is 16 amino acids long. The CDR3 sequence: CASSVSGDWVTYEQYF. The DNA for the CDR3 is TGTGCCAGCAGCGTATCCGGCGACTGGGTTACCTACGAGCAGTACTTC. Combining the CDR3 with reference TRBV5-6 and TRBJ2-7 gives the whole variable domain DAGVTQSPTHLIKTRGQQVTLRCSPKSGHDTVSWYQQALGQGPQFIFQYYEEEERQRGNFPDRFSGHQFPNYSSELNVNALLLGDSALYLCASSVSGDWVTYEQYFGPGTRLTVT.

The genes are TRBV18 and TRBJ1-4, with D possibly being TRBD1 (5 bases). CDR3 length: 14 residues. The V and J ends lost 3 bases and 6 bases respectively, with 11 bases between them. Germline assignment: CDR1 KGHSH and CDR2 LQKENI. CDR3 nucleotide sequence: TGTGCCAGCTCACCTCAGGGAGGTGATGAAAAACTGTTTTTT. It encodes CASSPQGGDEKLFF.

The chain has TRBV7-8 and TRBJ2-7; D is uncertain. The CDR3 has 15 amino acids. Germline CDR1 reads SGHVS; CDR2 reads FQNEAQ. V was shortened by 1 base and J by 0 bases, with 10 bases between the two germline ends. The CDR3 nucleotides are TGTGCCAGCAGCTTAGTATGGCCGAGCTCCTACGAGCAGTACTTC. Its protein is CASSLVWPSSYEQYF.

The J gene is TRBJ2-4, the V gene TRBV18; D gene unclear. Trimming pared 0 bases from V and 2 bases from J, leaving 8 bases between. This CDR3 is 15 amino acids long. CDR1 is KGHSH, CDR2 LQKENI, per germline. For the CDR3, the DNA is TGTGCCAGCTCACCACCGGAGTTATCCAAAAACATTCAGTACTTC. Its protein is CASSPPELSKNIQYF.

The chain carries TRBV18 and TRBJ1-5; D might be TRBD1 (5 bases). Between the trimmed V and J ends, which lost 2 bases and 10 bases, there was a span of 15 bases. This CDR3 has 14 residues. Germline V gene sequence: CDR1 KGHSH, CDR2 LQKENI. The CDR3 DNA is TGTGCCAGCTCACCAGGGAGGGGCTTTATACCCCAGCATTTT. Protein: CASSPGRGFIPQHF. Full variable domain (outside the CDR3, taken from reference TRBV18 and TRBJ1-5): NAGVMQNPRHLVRRRGQEARLRCSPMKGHSHVYWYRQLPEEGLKFMVYLQKENIIDESGMPKERFSAEFPKEGPSILRIQQVVRGDSAAYFCASSPGRGFIPQHFGDGTRLSIL.

J is TRBJ2-3 and V is TRBV5-1, with D maybe TRBD1 (5 bases). Germline-derived CDR1 and CDR2 are SGHRS and YFSETQ. With 1 base removed from V and 2 bases from J, the gap between germline ends came to 14 bases. The CDR3 covers 16 residues. CDR3 nucleotides: TGCGCCAGCAGCTTGCGGGCAGGGCGAAACACAGATACGCAGTATTTT. This gives the protein CASSLRAGRNTDTQYF.

This sequence joins TRBV7-2 and TRBJ2-4, with 7 nucleotides matching TRBD2. The CDR3 consists of 15 residues. Germline V CDR1 and CDR2: SGHTA, FQGNSA. The V and J ends lost 2 bases and 7 bases, in that order; junction bases with no gene match: 8. This CDR3 reads CASSLMAGEWNIQYF. The CDR3 bases are TGTGCCAGCAGCTTAATGGCGGGAGAATGGAACATTCAGTACTTC.

This clone was detected only a few times. This chain uses TRBV19 with TRBJ2-4; D is ambiguous. Germline assignment: CDR1 LNHDA and CDR2 SQIVND (reference sequence). This CDR3 comprises 14 residues. V dropped 5 bases and J dropped 0 bases, with 8 bases sitting between them. CDR3 DNA sequence: TGTGCCAGTAGTCTCAGATTAGCCAAAAACATTCAGTACTTC. Its protein is CASSLRLAKNIQYF.

This clone has only one observation. The chain links TRBV20-1 to TRBJ1-1; weak D call: TRBD1 (5 bases). CDR1 is DFQATT and CDR2 is SNEGSKA in the germline V gene (reference sequence). The V gene lost 2 bases and the J gene lost 14 bases, with 15 bases spanning the gap. The CDR3 loop spans 11 amino acids. In DNA, the CDR3 is TGCAGTGCTAGAAGGGGCCAACAGAACTTCTTT. Translated: CSARRGQQNFF.

The rearrangement uses TRBV4-2 and TRBJ2-3; D perhaps matches TRBD2 (6 bases). V was clipped by 0 bases and J by 4 bases, with 23 bases between them. Germline lookup yields CDR1 LGHNA and CDR2 YNFKEQ. The CDR3 loop spans 19 amino acids. The CDR3 region is CASSQEIWSGSRMSDTQYF. The CDR3 region has the DNA TGTGCCAGCAGCCAAGAAATTTGGAGCGGGTCAAGGATGTCAGATACGCAGTATTTT.

The rearrangement links TRBV7-8 to TRBJ1-1; D not resolved. Trimming left V 7 bases short and J 3 bases short, with 15 bases between. The CDR3 loop spans 14 amino acids. The germline V gene encodes CDR1 SGHVS and CDR2 FQNEAQ. The CDR3 is CASIRGVQDTEAFF. In DNA, the CDR3 is TGTGCCAGCATTCGCGGGGTGCAAGACACTGAAGCTTTCTTT. The full variable domain, in which reference TRBV7-8 and TRBJ1-1 provide the parts outside the CDR3, is GAGVSQSPRYKVAKRGQDVALRCDPISGHVSLFWYQQALGQGPEFLTYFQNEAQLDKSGLPSDRFFAERPEGSVSTLKIQRTQQEDSAVYLCASIRGVQDTEAFFGQGTRLTVV.

This chain links TRBV7-3 with TRBJ2-5; D is uncertain. The CDR3 length is 13 residues. Trimming cost V 6 bases and J 2 bases, with 10 bases left between them. Germline V CDR1 and CDR2: SGHTA, FQGTGA. Here the CDR3 reads CASSPAAQETQYF. DNA for the CDR3: TGTGCCAGCAGTCCAGCTGCACAAGAGACCCAGTACTTC.

J is TRBJ2-7 and V is TRBV7-9; D not resolved. CDR3 length: 14 amino acids. CDR1 and CDR2 from the germline V gene are SEHNR and FQNEAQ (reference sequence). V lost 2 bases and J 2 bases, leaving 10 bases between the germline ends. CDR3 residues: CASSLRSGPYEQYF. The CDR3 DNA reads TGTGCCAGCAGCTTACGGTCCGGGCCCTACGAGCAGTACTTC.

The V and J genes are TRBV7-3 and TRBJ2-7; TRBD1 agrees at 8 bases. CDR3 size: 15 residues. Germline V gene sequence: CDR1 SGHTA, CDR2 FQGTGA. V dropped 5 bases and J dropped 3; count of bases not matched to a gene: 9. For the CDR3, the DNA is TGTGCCAGCAGCGTCAAGGGACAGGCCTTCTACGAGCAGTACTTC. Residues: CASSVKGQAFYEQYF.